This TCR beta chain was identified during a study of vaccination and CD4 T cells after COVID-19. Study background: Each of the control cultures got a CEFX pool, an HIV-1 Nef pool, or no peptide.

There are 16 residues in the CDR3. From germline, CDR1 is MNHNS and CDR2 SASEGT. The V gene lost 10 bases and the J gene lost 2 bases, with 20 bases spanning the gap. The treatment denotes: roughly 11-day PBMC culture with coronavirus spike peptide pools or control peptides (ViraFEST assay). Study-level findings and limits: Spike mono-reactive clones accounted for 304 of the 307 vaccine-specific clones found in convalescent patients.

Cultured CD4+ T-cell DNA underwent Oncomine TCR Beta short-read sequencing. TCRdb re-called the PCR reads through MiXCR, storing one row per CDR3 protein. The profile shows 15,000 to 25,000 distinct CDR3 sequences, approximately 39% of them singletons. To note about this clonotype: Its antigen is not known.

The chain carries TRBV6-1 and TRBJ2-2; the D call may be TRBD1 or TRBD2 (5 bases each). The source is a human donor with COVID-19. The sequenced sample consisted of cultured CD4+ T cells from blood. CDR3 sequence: CAISTTRDPNTGELFF. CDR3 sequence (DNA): TGTGCCATCAGCACTACCCGGGACCCTAACACCGGGGAGCTGTTTTTT.